Below, one TCR beta chain is given with its context. The antigen remains undetermined. Primers: 60 Vbeta forward and 13 Jbeta reverse. Generated by immunoSEQ multiplex PCR, the TCRdb table keeps only in-frame clones and is missing some. The sample has about 130,000 clones; around 75% are singletons. The data belong to a study of cytomegalovirus exposure and HLA in healthy donors. Germline-derived CDR1 and CDR2 are ENHRY and SYGVKD. Losses at the gene ends were 3 bases for V and 5 bases for J; bases not matched to a gene: 9. This CDR3 comprises 15 residues. Regarding the study as a whole: An ancestry cluster, one associated with Asian ancestry, reportedly showed fewer N-insertions than the roughly 700-donor mean in a later analysis. What a later analysis showed was that several of the most significant clusters appeared linked to common viral pathogens.

The clonotype was recovered from a man aged 30-40 years in good health and CMV-seronegative. The chain is built from TRBV10-3 and TRBJ2-5, with 7 bases aligning to TRBD2. The sample was PBMCs. The CDR3 spells CAISDSKGLLETQYF. The CDR3 DNA sequence: TGTGCCATCAGTGACTCTAAGGGACTACTCGAGACCCAGTACTTC.